Shown below are 13 T cell receptor beta chains from a single sample sequenced in a study of graft-versus-host responses after intestinal transplantation. Generated by immunoSEQ multiplex PCR, the TCRdb table keeps only in-frame clones and is missing some. The repertoire has 65,000 to 85,000 clones, 80% to 90% of them found once; the top ten carry 8%. These receptors have no identified antigens. This specimen was unstimulated CD8+ T cells sorted from spleen or lymph node cells, taken before transplant. Source of these receptors: a human donor who was the organ donor for an intestinal transplant.

The chain links TRBV4-2 to TRBJ1-2; 7 nucleotides line up with TRBD1. J was trimmed by 8 bases and V by 3 bases; bases with no gene match: 12. The CDR3 contains 15 residues. CDR1 is LGHNA and CDR2 is YNFKEQ in the germline V gene. CDR3 region: CASSQGEGASDGYTF. The CDR3, as DNA: TGTGCCAGCAGCCAGGGGGAGGGGGCTTCTGACGGCTACACCTTC.

The rearrangement uses TRBV6-1 and TRBJ2-1; possible D gene TRBD1, 6 bases. V was trimmed by 3 bases and J by 4 bases, leaving 13 bases between them. Germline V lookup: CDR1 MNHNS, CDR2 SASEGT. The CDR3 totals 15 residues. CDR3 residues: CASSEGTTFYNEQFF. The CDR3 coding sequence is TGTGCCAGCAGTGAGGGGACAACTTTTTACAATGAGCAGTTCTTC.

The chain uses TRBV5-3 and TRBJ1-1, with 8 positions matching TRBD1. TRBV5-3 is recorded as an ORF, its role being uncertain. With V trimmed by 0 bases and J by 0 bases, 4 bases remained unmatched. This CDR3 has 16 amino acids. CDR3 sequence: CARSLGPGGLNTEAFF. CDR3 DNA sequence: TGTGCCAGAAGCTTGGGGCCAGGGGGCCTGAACACTGAAGCTTTCTTT.

This clone occurred a few times. The chain combines TRBV4-2 with TRBJ2-7; tentative D call: TRBD2 (6 bases). The germline gives CDR1 LGHNA, CDR2 YNFKEQ. The CDR3 sequence is 15 residues long. Trimming shortened V by 5 bases and J by 0 bases, and 14 bases separated the two germline ends. The CDR3 here is CASSLGGGISYEQYF. CDR3 bases: TGTGCCAGCAGCTTAGGAGGAGGGATCTCCTACGAGCAGTACTTC.

This CDR3 reads CASSLGGLGVEAFF. CDR3 bases: TGTGCCAGCAGCTTAGGGGGTCTGGGGGTTGAAGCTTTCTTT. The chain carries TRBV7-6 and TRBJ1-1; possibly TRBD1 for D (5 bases). The CDR3 is made up of 14 amino acids. The ends were cut back, 1 base at V and 7 bases at J, with 13 bases in the middle. The germline CDR1 and CDR2 sequences are SGHVS and FNYEAQ.

This chain links TRBV7-6 with TRBJ1-2, with D hard to call. CDR3 size: 13 residues. The V end was cut by 1 base, the J end by 3 bases, with 6 bases between. Germline V gene lookup returns CDR1 SGHVS and CDR2 FNYEAQ. The CDR3 DNA sequence: TGTGCCAGCAGCTTAGACCCAGACTATGGCTACACCTTC. This sequence encodes CASSLDPDYGYTF.

The rearrangement links TRBV28 to TRBJ2-2, with D perhaps matching TRBD1 or TRBD2 (6 bases each). Trimming stripped 2 bases from V and 4 bases from J, with 11 bases between. Germline V lookup: CDR1 MDHEN, CDR2 SYDVKM. The CDR3 runs 15 residues. CDR3 sequence reads: CASSLRGLSTGELFF. In DNA, the CDR3 is TGTGCCAGCAGTTTACGGGGGCTTAGCACCGGGGAGCTGTTTTTT.

The rearrangement uses TRBV4-1 and TRBJ2-7; TRBD2 might be the D (5 bases). Per the germline V gene, CDR1 is MGHRA and CDR2 is YSYEKL. V shed 2 bases and J shed 5 bases, with 22 bases lying between them. CDR3 size: 17 residues. The CDR3 DNA follows: TGCGCCAGCAGCCAATTCGGACCCACGGGATTCCCGGACGAGCAGTACTTC. It specifies CASSQFGPTGFPDEQYF.

The chain combines TRBV19 with TRBJ2-7; the match to TRBD1 covers 8 bases. The CDR3 totals 13 residues. V lost 5 bases to trimming and J lost 5 bases; unmatched junction nucleotides: 5. Germline V CDR1 and CDR2: LNHDA, SQIVND (reference sequence). In DNA form, the CDR3 reads TGTGCCAGTAGTCTCGACAGGGGCCACGAGCAGTACTTC. It encodes CASSLDRGHEQYF. The complete variable domain, with remaining parts taken from reference TRBV19 and TRBJ2-7, reads DGGITQSPKYLFRKEGQNVTLSCEQNLNHDAMYWYRQDPGQGLRLIYYSQIVNDFQKGDIAEGYSVSREKKESFPLTVTSAQKNPTAFYLCASSLDRGHEQYFGPGTRLTVT.

The chain employs TRBV4-1 and TRBJ1-5; D unresolved. CDR1 is MGHRA and CDR2 is YSYEKL in the germline V gene. CDR3 length equals 13 residues. Trimming stripped 4 bases from V and 5 bases from J, with 9 bases between. This CDR3 reads CASSLSVDQPQHF. The CDR3 coding sequence is TGCGCCAGCAGCCTCTCAGTGGATCAGCCCCAGCATTTT.

The chain uses TRBV5-5 and TRBJ1-4; D unresolved. V was clipped by 0 bases and J by 7 bases, with 13 bases between them. Looked up from germline, CDR1 is SGHKS and CDR2 is YYEKEE (reference sequence). The CDR3 extends over 15 amino acids. In DNA form, the CDR3 reads TGTGCCAGCAGCTTGGTCCCGGGTCCGGGTGAAAAACTGTTTTTT. Its translation is CASSLVPGPGEKLFF. Full variable domain (remainder filled in from reference TRBV5-5 and TRBJ1-4): DAGVTQSPTHLIKTRGQQVTLRCSPISGHKSVSWYQQVLGQGPQFIFQYYEKEERGRGNFPDRFSARQFPNYSSELNVNALLLGDSALYLCASSLVPGPGEKLFFGSGTQLSVL.

In this sample, this clone turned up a few times. The J gene is TRBJ2-7, the V gene TRBV4-2; weak D call: TRBD1 (7 bases). The CDR3 covers 15 residues. The germline V gene has CDR1 LGHNA and CDR2 YNFKEQ. V lost 0 bases, J lost 0 bases, and 9 bases lay in between. This CDR3 is CASSQDQGGSYEQYF. CDR3 nucleotide sequence: TGTGCCAGCAGCCAAGACCAGGGGGGCTCCTACGAGCAGTACTTC.

The chain couples TRBV28 to TRBJ2-6, with D possibly matching TRBD2 (5 bases). Germline V gene lookup returns CDR1 MDHEN and CDR2 SYDVKM. V lost 7 bases and J lost 1, with 11 bases in between. The CDR3 extends over 15 amino acids. The CDR3 sequence: CASTTEESGANVLTF. The CDR3 bases are TGTGCCAGCACTACGGAGGAATCTGGGGCCAACGTCCTGACTTTC.